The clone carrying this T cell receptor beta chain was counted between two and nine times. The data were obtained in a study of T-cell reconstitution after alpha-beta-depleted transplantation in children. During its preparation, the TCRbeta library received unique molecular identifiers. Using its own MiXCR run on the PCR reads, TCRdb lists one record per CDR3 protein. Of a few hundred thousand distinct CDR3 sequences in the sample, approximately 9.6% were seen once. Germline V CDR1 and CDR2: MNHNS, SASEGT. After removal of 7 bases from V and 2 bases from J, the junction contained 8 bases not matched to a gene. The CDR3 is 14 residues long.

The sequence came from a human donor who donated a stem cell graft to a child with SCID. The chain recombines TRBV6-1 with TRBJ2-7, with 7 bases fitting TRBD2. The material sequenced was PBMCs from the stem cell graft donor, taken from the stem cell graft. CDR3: CASMPSGVTYEQYF. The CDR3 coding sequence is TGTGCCAGCATGCCAAGCGGGGTTACCTACGAGCAGTACTTC.